The entry that follows covers one TCR beta chain sequence. Its antigen is not known. These data are taken from a study of vaccination and CD4 T cells after COVID-19. The CDR3 runs to 16 residues. J was trimmed by 4 bases and V by 4 bases; bases with no gene match: 11. Germline V gene sequence: CDR1 DFQATT, CDR2 SNEGSKA (reference sequence). Regarding treatment: approximately nine-day PBMC culture with coronavirus spike peptide pools or control peptides (ViraFEST assay). An Oncomine TCR Beta short-read assay was used to sequence the DNA from cultured CD4+ T cells. Using the QIAamp micro DNA kit, genomic DNA was extracted from the CD4+ T cells that had been cultured. From the PCR reads, TCRdb called clonotypes with MiXCR, one entry per CDR3 protein. The data show under 15,000 distinct CDR3 sequences, about 75% seen once.

This sequence was found in a human donor who had recovered from COVID-19. Sequencing used CD4+ T cells from blood, cultured in vitro. The chain is built from TRBV20-1 and TRBJ2-4, with TRBD1 matching over 9 bases. Here the CDR3 reads CSATPIIQGAKNIQYF. The CDR3 nucleotides read TGCAGTGCTACACCAATTATACAGGGGGCGAAAAACATTCAGTACTTC.